This TCR beta chain derives from a study of regulatory T cells in long-lasting Graves disease. Overall study context: Duration of antithyroid drug therapy among newly diagnosed Graves' patients was under 3 months. Overall study results and limits: Segments TRBV28, TRBJ1-2 and TRBJ2-5 showed preferential usage in persistent disease.

Time point given: newly diagnosed GD, antithyroid drugs for less than 3 months. The authors made the TCR library using RNA they extracted from PBMCs. Construction of TCR beta libraries relied on iRepertoire HTBI primers and on Arm-PCR targeting CDR3 regions. One entry per CDR3 protein results from TCRdb running MiXCR on the multiplex PCR reads. The table has about 560,000 distinct CDR3 sequences, roughly a sixth seen once. The CDR3 totals 13 residues. V lost 5 bases to trimming and J lost 1 base, with 9 bases between them. This clonotype was recorded many times. Its antigen is undetermined. These data also featured in a second study, about T cells in Graves' hyperthyroidism and ophthalmopathy. That paper states: The HTBI primer set was used in a first-round RT-PCR of the TCR CDR3.

The rearrangement uses TRBV12-3 or TRBV12-4 and TRBJ2-7; the D is unclear. The source of this sequence is a man younger than 30 with Graves disease. Source: peripheral blood mononuclear cells (PBMCs), taken at new diagnosis, from a patient treated with antithyroid drugs. The CDR3 reads CASSPTTSYEQYF. DNA for the CDR3: TGTGCCAGCAGTCCCACTACGTCCTACGAGCAGTACTTC.